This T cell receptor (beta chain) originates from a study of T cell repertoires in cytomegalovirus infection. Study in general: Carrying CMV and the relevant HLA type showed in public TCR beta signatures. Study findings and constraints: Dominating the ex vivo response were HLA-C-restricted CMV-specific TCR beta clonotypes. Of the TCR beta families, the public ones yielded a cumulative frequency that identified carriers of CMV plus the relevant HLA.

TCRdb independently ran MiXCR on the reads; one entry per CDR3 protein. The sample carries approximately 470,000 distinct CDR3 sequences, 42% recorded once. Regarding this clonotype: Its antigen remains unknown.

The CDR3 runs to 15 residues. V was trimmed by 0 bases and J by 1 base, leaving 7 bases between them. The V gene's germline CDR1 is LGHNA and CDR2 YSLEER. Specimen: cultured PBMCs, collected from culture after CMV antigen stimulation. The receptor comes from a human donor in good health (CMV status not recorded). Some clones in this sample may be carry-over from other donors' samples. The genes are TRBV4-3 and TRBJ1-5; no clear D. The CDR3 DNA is TGCGCCAGCAGCCAAGACTTTAACAGCAATCAGCCCCAGCATTTT. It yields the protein CASSQDFNSNQPQHF.